This T cell receptor (beta chain) was identified during a study of CD8+CD57+ T cells in acquired aplastic anemia. Overall study: The study obtained an average of approximately 2.9 ug of DNA from sorted CD4+ and CD8+ cells.

This CDR3 is 18 amino acids long. The trim removed 8 bases at V and 0 bases at J, leaving 18 bases unmatched. Germline lookup yields CDR1 SQVTM and CDR2 ANQGSEA. Template material for TCR beta VDJ and CDR3 profiling consisted of genomic DNA. TCRdb re-called the reads with MiXCR, one entry per CDR3 protein. Among some 200,000 distinct CDR3 sequences listed, over 60% were seen once. This clonotype was counted only a few times. The antigen is undetermined. Whole-study findings and limits: The study identified under 30 CD8+ CDR3 sequences shared by patients and controls.

This clonotype originated in a human donor in good health. The specimen sequenced was sorted CD4+, CD8+, or CD8+CD57+ T cells (not recorded which) from PBMCs. This chain connects TRBV29-1 to TRBJ2-1, with TRBD2 matching over 8 bases. CDR3 sequence reads: CSTPLPTGGPYSYNEQFF. The CDR3, as DNA: TGCAGCACCCCTCTACCCACGGGGGGGCCATACTCCTACAATGAGCAGTTCTTC.